The entry below describes one T cell receptor (beta chain). Its antigen is unknown. A multiplex PCR was run with 60 Vbeta primers and 13 Jbeta primers. Sequencing used immunoSEQ multiplex PCR; TCRdb keeps in-frame clones, though not all of them. The sample includes about 99,000 clones, over 60% of them seen just once. This CDR3 has 14 residues. The germline gives CDR1 MGHRA, CDR2 YSYEKL. V lost 3 bases, J lost 2 bases, and 9 bases lay in between. This record belongs to a study of cytomegalovirus exposure and HLA in healthy donors. Study background: Of 300 to 500 genotyped donors, 65% to 85% clustered with self-reported Caucasian donors. Study-wide results and limits: Whilst most TCR sequences proved rare, a subset of public TCRs occurred across many donors. For TCR beta chains, V- and J-gene trimming was later linked to a missense DCLRE1C variant.

There were likely unrecorded immune exposures, though donors were nominally healthy when sampled. The V call is TRBV4-1, the J call TRBJ2-3; TRBD1 might be the D (6 bases). What was sequenced was PBMCs. This receptor was obtained from a male donor in good health and CMV-seropositive. The CDR3 DNA reads as TGCGCCAGCAGCCAGCGGACAGTCACAGATACGCAGTATTTT. Its protein is CASSQRTVTDTQYF.